This T cell receptor beta chain was recovered during a study of T cells in Graves' hyperthyroidism and ophthalmopathy. General study results and limits: In the blood, most expanded thyroid clonotypes above 0.001 appeared as well. From stable hyperthyroidism, ophthalmopathy was set apart by a 13 V-J model. For ophthalmopathy, model prediction preceded onset by a median 6.5 months.

This clonotype was recorded at least ten times. Its antigen remains unidentified. The V gene end was trimmed by 1 base and the J gene end by 0 bases; junction bases not matched to a gene: 1. Per germline, CDR1 SNHLY and CDR2 FYNNEI. This CDR3 is built from 15 residues. What was amplified from RNA transcripts were TCR beta CDR3 regions. RT-PCR in the first round (using the HTBI primer set) targeted the TCR CDR3. Using its own MiXCR run on the multiplex PCR reads, TCRdb lists one record per CDR3 protein. The sample yields fewer than 650,000 distinct CDR3 sequences, about 15% seen once. The rearrangement uses TRBV2 and TRBJ2-7; 9 bases map to TRBD2. The specimen was blood. This TCR came from a woman aged 40 to 50 with Graves' hyperthyroidism. The DNA for the CDR3 is TGTGCCAGCAGTGAAGGTAGCGGGAGCTCCTACGAGCAGTACTTC. Protein product: CASSEGSGSSYEQYF. Supplemented by reference TRBV2 and TRBJ2-7, the full variable domain reads EPEVTQTPSHQVTQMGQEVILRCVPISNHLYFYWYRQILGQKVEFLVSFYNNEISEKSEIFDDQFSVERPDGSNFTLKIRSTKLEDSAMYFCASSEGSGSSYEQYFGPGTRLTVT.